The TCR beta chain described here comes from a study of cytomegalovirus exposure and HLA in healthy donors. Researchers ran the PCR with 60 Vbeta and 13 Jbeta primers. Generated by immunoSEQ multiplex PCR, the TCRdb table keeps only in-frame clones and is missing some. Here the sample spans roughly 240,000 clones, 78% being singletons. Germline V gene lookup returns CDR1 MNHNS and CDR2 SASEGT. The CDR3 length is 12 residues. V was trimmed by 10 bases and J by 2 bases, leaving 12 bases between them. The TCR sequence derives from a boy aged 5 to 17 in good health and CMV-seronegative. Input material: PBMCs. V gene TRBV6-1 combines with J gene TRBJ2-7, with D possibly matching TRBD1 (6 bases). In nucleotides, the CDR3 is TGTGCCACCCGCAGGGACACCTACGAGCAGTACTTC. It specifies CATRRDTYEQYF.